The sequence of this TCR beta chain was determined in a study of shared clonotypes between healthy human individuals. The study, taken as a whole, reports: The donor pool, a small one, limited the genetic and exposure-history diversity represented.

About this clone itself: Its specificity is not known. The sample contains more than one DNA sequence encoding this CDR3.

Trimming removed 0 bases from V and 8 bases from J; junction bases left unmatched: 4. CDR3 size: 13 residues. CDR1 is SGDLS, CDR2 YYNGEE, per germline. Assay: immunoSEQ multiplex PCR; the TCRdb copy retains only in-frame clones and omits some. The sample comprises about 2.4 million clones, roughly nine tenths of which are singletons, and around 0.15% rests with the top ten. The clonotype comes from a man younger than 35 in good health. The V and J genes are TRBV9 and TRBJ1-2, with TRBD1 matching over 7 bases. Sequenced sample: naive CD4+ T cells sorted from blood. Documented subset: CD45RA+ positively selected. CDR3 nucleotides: TGTGCCAGCAGCGTAGACAGGGGTGAGGGCTACACCTTC. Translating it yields CASSVDRGEGYTF. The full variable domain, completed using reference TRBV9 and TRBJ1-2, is DSGVTQTPKHLITATGQRVTLRCSPRSGDLSVYWYQQSLDQGLQFLIQYYNGEERAKGNILERFSAQQFPDLHSELNLSSLELGDSALYFCASSVDRGEGYTFGSGTRLTVV.